This T cell receptor beta chain was captured by sequencing in a study of PD-1 blockade in classical Hodgkin lymphoma (dated by TCRdb to about 2020). Background for the entire study: Nivolumab dosing was 3 mg/kg intravenously every 2 weeks, continuing until either disease progression or unacceptable toxicity. To define a peripheral blood immune signature of response to PD-1 blockade in classical Hodgkin lymphoma, the study combined TCR beta sequencing with CyTOF. Points the paper makes about the study in general: Baseline TCR diversity was reported to be lower in newly diagnosed patients than in healthy donors and to be lower still in relapsed/refractory patients. Lower diversity was seen in patients whose nivolumab began less than 1 year after ASCT, and these patients were left out of later analyses so that immune reconstitution would not confound the results. The study covered only a single clinical trial cohort, and the causes of the repertoire differences, possibly disease activity or prior therapy, were still not defined. By C4D1, a significant rise was seen in CD4+ TCR diversity but not in CD8+ TCR diversity (p=0.0027 vs p=0.16), and the rise was most apparent among complete responders (p=0.02). Trial patients with a complete response had baseline diversity similar to that of newly diagnosed patients, while partial responders and progressors had significantly lower diversity.

From the cysteine through the phenylalanine, the CDR3 covers 15 amino acids. Only the CDR3 portion is preserved as DNA: 45 bases, with reading frame beginning at the first base. This specimen's time point label, per the study, means: cycle 4 day 1 (C4D1), after less than 7 weeks of nivolumab. All trial patients had relapsed after autologous stem cell transplantation, with cohorts A, B and C differing in prior brentuximab vedotin exposure. Using a Miltenyi CD4+ T cell isolation kit, CD4+ T cells were purified from thawed PBMCs through magnetic negative selection. The trial cohort comprised around 60 patients with relapsed/refractory classical Hodgkin lymphoma whose best overall responses were complete response, partial response or progressive disease. Single-agent nivolumab was administered to trial patients in the multi-cohort phase II CheckMate 205 trial. Best overall response was determined by an independent review committee according to the 2007 International Working Group response criteria. PBMCs from the trial were collected at three points: immediately before nivolumab initiation (C1D1), and during therapy at cycle 2 day 1 and cycle 4 day 1. Peripheral blood was collected in 8 mL Vacutainer Cell Preparation Tubes, from which PBMCs were isolated by centrifugation and then cryopreserved. Purified CD4+ and CD8+ fractions were prepared only for cases in which an additional PBMC sample was available. Magnetically labelled cells were removed on LS columns in a quadroMACS separator, and the flow-through was retained as the purified fraction.

Genomic DNA was extracted with the Qiagen DNeasy kit from unsorted PBMCs and from negatively selected CD4+ and CD8+ fractions. TCR beta CDR3 regions were amplified by immunoSEQ multiplex PCR using primers annealing to V and J segments. A synthetic immune receptor repertoire was used to minimize amplification bias, and any residual bias was removed computationally once sequencing was done. The original methods were these. Custom Python scripts were used to quantify repertoire diversity as the Shannon entropy index. Unsorted, CD4+ and CD8+ repertoires were analyzed separately, except in combined analyses where CD4+ and CD8+ sequences were merged in silico. A clone counted as expanded when the clone's frequency after treatment rose at least 2-fold relative to C1D1, and clones undetected at baseline were given a pseudocount of 0.5. Clones with 0 or 1 copy at C1D1 were classified as singleton clones, and clones with 2 or more copies were classified as non-singleton clones. Clones expanded in unsorted samples were assigned a CD4+, CD8+ or unknown annotation through matching of protein sequences in sorted samples from the same patient. Diversity changes from C1D1 to C4D1 were tested in paired samples using Wilcoxon tests. The immuneACCESS repertoire file appears here via TCRdb, limited to in-frame rearrangements. These files lack a portion of the clones; in checked studies, under half of the deficit traces to unresolved V genes, and the cause of the others is not known. The V and J calls and the clone size are those of that table, but D and trimming were determined from the DNA. For this sample the table gives thousands of clones, of which roughly 86% were detected only once. Approximately 1.5% of the sample goes to the ten largest clones.

This clone was counted once. Its antigen is not yet known. Base qualities are not provided; no much larger clone lies one nucleotide away. Recombination linked TRBV21-1 to TRBJ2-5. TRBV21-1 is a listed pseudogene. The source was CD4+ T cells from blood, collected before the fourth cycle of nivolumab. This receptor was identified in a human donor with classical Hodgkin lymphoma. CDR3 protein: CASSNGVVSQETQYF. In nucleotides, the sequence is TGTGCCAGCAGCAATGGGGTAGTGTCCCAAGAGACCCAGTACTTC.